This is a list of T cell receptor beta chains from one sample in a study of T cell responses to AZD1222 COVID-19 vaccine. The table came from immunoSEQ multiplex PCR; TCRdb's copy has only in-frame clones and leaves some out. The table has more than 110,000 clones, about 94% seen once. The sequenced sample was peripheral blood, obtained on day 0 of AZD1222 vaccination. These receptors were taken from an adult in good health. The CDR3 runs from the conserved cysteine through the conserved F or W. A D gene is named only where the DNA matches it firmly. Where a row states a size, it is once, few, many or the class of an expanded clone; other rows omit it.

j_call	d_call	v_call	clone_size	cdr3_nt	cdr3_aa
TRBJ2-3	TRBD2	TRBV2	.	TGTGCCAGCACCCTAACTAGCGGTTCCACAGATACGCAGTATTTT	CASTLTSGSTDTQYF
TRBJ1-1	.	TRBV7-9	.	TGTGCCAGCAGCTTAGCCGGGGATGTCACTGAAGCTTTCTTT	CASSLAGDVTEAFF
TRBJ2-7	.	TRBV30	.	TGTGCCTGGAGTAAGGGGGGGATCTACGAGCAGTACTTC	CAWSKGGIYEQYF
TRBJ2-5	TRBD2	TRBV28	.	TGTGCCAGCAGCCGCCTTACACAAGCGGGAGCGTCAGAGACCCAGTACTTC	CASSRLTQAGASETQYF
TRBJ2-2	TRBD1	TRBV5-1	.	TGCGCCAGCAGCTTGGCCTGGACAGGGAATGGCGGGGAGCTGTTTTTT	CASSLAWTGNGGELFF
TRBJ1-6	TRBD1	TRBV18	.	TGTGCCAGCTCACTAACAGGGGTTAATAATTCACCCCTCCACTTT	CASSLTGVNNSPLHF
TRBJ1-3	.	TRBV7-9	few	TGTGCCAGCAGCTCCCGGGACAACTCTGGAAACACCATATATTTT	CASSSRDNSGNTIYF
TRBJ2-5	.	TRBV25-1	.	TGTGCCAGCAGTGACAGGACAGTACAAGAGACCCAGTACTTC	CASSDRTVQETQYF
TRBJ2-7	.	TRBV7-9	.	TGTGCCAGCAGGACGCTAGGTACCGAGCAGTACTTC	CASRTLGTEQYF
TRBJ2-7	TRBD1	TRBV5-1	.	TGCGCCAGCAGCTCTACCGGGACAGGCCCCTACGAGCAGTACTTC	CASSSTGTGPYEQYF
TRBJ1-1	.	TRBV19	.	TGTGCCAGTAGTATGGCGGGGGTTTACACTGAAGCTTTCTTT	CASSMAGVYTEAFF
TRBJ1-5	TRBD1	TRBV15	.	TGTGCCACCAGCACCACGGACAGGGGGTTTCGGAATCAGCCCCAGCATTTT	CATSTTDRGFRNQPQHF
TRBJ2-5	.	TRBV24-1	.	TGTGCCACCGCACCGAATGGACAGAACCAAGAGACCCAGTACTTC	CATAPNGQNQETQYF
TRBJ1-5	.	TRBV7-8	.	TGTGCCAGCAGCTTAGTAGGGGTTCAGGGGTGGCAGCCCCAGCATTTT	CASSLVGVQGWQPQHF
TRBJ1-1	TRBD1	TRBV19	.	TGTGCCAGTAGTCTTCAGGGGGGAGCCACTGAAGCTTTCTTT	CASSLQGGATEAFF
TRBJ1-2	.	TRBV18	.	TGTGCCAGCTCACCACAGGGCCCTAACTATGGCTACACCTTC	CASSPQGPNYGYTF
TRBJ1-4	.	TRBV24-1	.	TGTGCCACCTCGGACAATAATGAAAAACTGTTTTTT	CATSDNNEKLFF
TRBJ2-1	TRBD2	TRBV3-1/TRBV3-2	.	TGTGCCAGCAGCCATGCCGGGACTAGCGGGAACAATGAGCAGTTCTTC	CASSHAGTSGNNEQFF
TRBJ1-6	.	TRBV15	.	TGTGCCACCAGCAGAGAACCTTATAATTCACCCCTCCACTTT	CATSREPYNSPLHF
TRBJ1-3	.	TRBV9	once	TGTGCCAGCAGCGTAGAGGGGGACTTTGGAAACACCATATATTTT	CASSVEGDFGNTIYF
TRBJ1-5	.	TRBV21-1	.	TGTGCCAGCCGCTCCCGTGAGGCCCAGCATTTT	CASRSREAQHF
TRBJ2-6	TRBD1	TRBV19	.	TGTGCCAGTAGTCCCGAGACAGGGTCCCTCTCTGGGGCCAACGTCCTGACTTTC	CASSPETGSLSGANVLTF
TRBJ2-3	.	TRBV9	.	TGTGCCAGCAGCGCAACATCCGGGGGCCGGACAGATACGCAGTATTTT	CASSATSGGRTDTQYF
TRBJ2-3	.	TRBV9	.	TGTGCCAGCAGCGTAGGAGGCCTCCACACAGATACGCAGTATTTT	CASSVGGLHTDTQYF
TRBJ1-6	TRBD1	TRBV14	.	TGTGCCAGCAGCCAAGATCCGGGACAGGCTGGCGATTCACCCCTCCACTTT	CASSQDPGQAGDSPLHF
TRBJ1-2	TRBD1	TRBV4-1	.	TGCGCCAGCAGCCAACCCATGGGAACAGGGGGCGTCGGCTACACCTTC	CASSQPMGTGGVGYTF
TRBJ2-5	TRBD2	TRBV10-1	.	TGCGCCAGCTGTGGGGGACTAGACGCGACCCAGTACTTC	CASCGGLDATQYF
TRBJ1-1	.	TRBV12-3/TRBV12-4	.	TGTGCCAGCAGATCGGAGTTGAACACTGAAGCTTTCTTT	CASRSELNTEAFF
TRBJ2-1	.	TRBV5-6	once	TGTGCCAGCAGCTTGGTAGCTAGCGTGACCTACAATGAGCAGTTCTTC	CASSLVASVTYNEQFF
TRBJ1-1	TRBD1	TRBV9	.	TGTGCCAGCAGCCCAACAGGGGATCTGAACACTGAAGCTTTCTTT	CASSPTGDLNTEAFF
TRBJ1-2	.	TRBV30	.	TGTGCCTGGAGTGTTAGGGAGAACTATGGCTACACCTTC	CAWSVRENYGYTF
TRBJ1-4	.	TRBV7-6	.	TGTGCCAGCAGCCTTAGGGACATTCCGAATGAAAAACTGTTTTTT	CASSLRDIPNEKLFF
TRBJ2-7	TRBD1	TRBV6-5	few	TGTGCCAGCAGTTACTCAATGGGACAGCGAACCTACGAGCAGTACTTC	CASSYSMGQRTYEQYF
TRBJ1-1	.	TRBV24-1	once	TGTGCCACCAGTGACCTCTTAGGGCAGGGAAAGAGAGGTACTGAAGCTTTCTTT	CATSDLLGQGKRGTEAFF
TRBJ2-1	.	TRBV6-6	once	TGTGCCAGCAGCCCCCGGCGGTACTCCTACAATGAGCAGTTCTTC	CASSPRRYSYNEQFF
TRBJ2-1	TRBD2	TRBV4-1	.	TGCGCCAGCAGCCAAGATTTGGGCCGACTAGCGCCTGACAATGAGCAGTTCTTC	CASSQDLGRLAPDNEQFF
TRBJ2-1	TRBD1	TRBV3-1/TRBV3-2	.	TGTGCCAGCAGCCGGTCCGAGACAGGGCTCTACAATGAGCAGTTCTTC	CASSRSETGLYNEQFF
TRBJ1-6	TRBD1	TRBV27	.	TGTGCCAGCAGTTACGGGACAGGGGGCTTCTATAATTCACCCCTCCACTTT	CASSYGTGGFYNSPLHF
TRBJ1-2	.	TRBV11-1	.	TGTGCCAGCAGCTTACAGGCTAACTATGGCTACACCTTC	CASSLQANYGYTF
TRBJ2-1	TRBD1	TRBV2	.	TGTGCCAGCAGTTTAGGGCCTTGGGACAGGGGCTACAATGAGCAGTTCTTC	CASSLGPWDRGYNEQFF
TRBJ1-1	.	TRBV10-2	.	TGCGCCAGCAGACGGGCCTTAGGGAGGAGGAGGGACACTGAAGCTTTCTTT	CASRRALGRRRDTEAFF
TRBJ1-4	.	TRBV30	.	TGTGCCTGGAGTGTATTGGGAGGCCAGGAAAAACTGTTTTTT	CAWSVLGGQEKLFF
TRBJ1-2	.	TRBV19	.	TGTGCCAGTAGTAGTAGGAACGGGAATGGCTACACCTTC	CASSSRNGNGYTF
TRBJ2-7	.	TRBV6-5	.	TGTGCCAGCAGGGTACGGGGCAGGAGCGACTACGAGCAGTACTTC	CASRVRGRSDYEQYF
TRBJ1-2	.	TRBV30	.	TGTGCCTGGAGTGTACAGTTGGGGCAGGGGTTGTACACCTTC	CAWSVQLGQGLYTF
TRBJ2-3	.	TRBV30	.	TGTGCCTGGAGTGTTGTCCCAGATACGCAGTATTTT	CAWSVVPDTQYF
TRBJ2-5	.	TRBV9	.	TGTGCCAGCAGCGTAGCTGGGAACTTAAGGGAGACCCAGTACTTC	CASSVAGNLRETQYF
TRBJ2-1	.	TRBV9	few	TGTGCCAGCAGCGTAGATCCGGGTTCCTACAATGAGCAGTTCTTC	CASSVDPGSYNEQFF
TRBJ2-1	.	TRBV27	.	TGTGCCAGCAGTGAACAGGGAACGAAGGGTGAGCAGTTCTTC	CASSEQGTKGEQFF
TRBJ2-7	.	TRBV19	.	TGTGCCAGTAGTACTCCTTGGAGAGAGGGGGGCTACGAGCAGTACTTC	CASSTPWREGGYEQYF